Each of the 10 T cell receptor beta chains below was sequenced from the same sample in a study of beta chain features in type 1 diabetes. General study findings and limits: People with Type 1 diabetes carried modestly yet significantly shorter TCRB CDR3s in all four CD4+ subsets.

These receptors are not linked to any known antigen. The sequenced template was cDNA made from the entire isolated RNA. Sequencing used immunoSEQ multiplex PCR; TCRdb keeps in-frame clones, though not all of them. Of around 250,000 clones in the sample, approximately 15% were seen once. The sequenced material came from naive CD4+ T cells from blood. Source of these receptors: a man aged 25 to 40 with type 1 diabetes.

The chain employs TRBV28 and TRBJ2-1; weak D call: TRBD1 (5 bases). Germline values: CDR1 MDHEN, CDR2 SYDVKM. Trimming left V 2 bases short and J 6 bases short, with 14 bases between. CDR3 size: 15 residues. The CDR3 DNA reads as TGTGCCAGCAGTTTAGAAGGGGTTGGCCCCAATGAGCAGTTCTTC. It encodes CASSLEGVGPNEQFF.

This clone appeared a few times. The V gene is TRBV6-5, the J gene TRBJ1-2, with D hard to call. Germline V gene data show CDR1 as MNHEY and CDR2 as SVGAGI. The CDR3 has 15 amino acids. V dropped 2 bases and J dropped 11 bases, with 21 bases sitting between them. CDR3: CASSYESRFPVWYTF. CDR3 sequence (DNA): TGTGCCAGCAGTTACGAGAGTCGATTCCCTGTATGGTACACCTTC.

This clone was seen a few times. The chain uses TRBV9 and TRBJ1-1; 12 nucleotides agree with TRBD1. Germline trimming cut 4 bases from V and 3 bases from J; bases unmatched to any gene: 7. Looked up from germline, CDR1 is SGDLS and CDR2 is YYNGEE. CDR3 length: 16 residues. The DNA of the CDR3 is TGTGCCAGCAGCATTGGGACAGGGGGCAGGGACACTGAAGCTTTCTTT. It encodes CASSIGTGGRDTEAFF.

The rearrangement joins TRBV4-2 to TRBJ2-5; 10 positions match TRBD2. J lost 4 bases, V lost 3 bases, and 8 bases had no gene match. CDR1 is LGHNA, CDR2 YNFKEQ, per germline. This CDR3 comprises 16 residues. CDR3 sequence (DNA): TGTGCCAGCAGCCAGCGGCTAGCGGGAGACGCAGAGACCCAGTACTTC. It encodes CASSQRLAGDAETQYF.

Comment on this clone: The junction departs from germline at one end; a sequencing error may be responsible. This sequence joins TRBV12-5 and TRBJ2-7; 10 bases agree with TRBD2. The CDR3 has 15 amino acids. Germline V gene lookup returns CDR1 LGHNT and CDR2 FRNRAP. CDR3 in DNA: TGTGCTAGTGGTTTGACTAGCGGGGCTTATTACGCGCAGTACTTC. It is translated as CASGLTSGAYYAQYF.

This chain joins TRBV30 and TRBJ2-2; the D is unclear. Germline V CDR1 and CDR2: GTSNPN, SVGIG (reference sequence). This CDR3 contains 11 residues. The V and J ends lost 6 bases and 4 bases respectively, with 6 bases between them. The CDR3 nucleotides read TGTGCCTGCCTCCGCACCGGGGAGCTGTTTTTT. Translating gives CACLRTGELFF.

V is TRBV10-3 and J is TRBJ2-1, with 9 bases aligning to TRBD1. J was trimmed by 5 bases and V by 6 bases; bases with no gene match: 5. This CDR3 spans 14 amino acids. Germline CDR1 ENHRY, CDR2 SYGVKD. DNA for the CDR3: TGTGCCATCAGCACCGGGACAGGGAACAATGAGCAGTTCTTC. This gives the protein CAISTGTGNNEQFF.

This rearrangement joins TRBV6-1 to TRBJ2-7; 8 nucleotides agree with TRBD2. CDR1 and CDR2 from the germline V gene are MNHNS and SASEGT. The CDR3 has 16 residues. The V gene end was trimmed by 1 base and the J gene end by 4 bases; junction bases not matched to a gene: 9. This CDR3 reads CASSEGLSGIGYEQYF. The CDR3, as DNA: TGTGCCAGCAGTGAAGGGCTTAGCGGGATTGGGTACGAGCAGTACTTC.

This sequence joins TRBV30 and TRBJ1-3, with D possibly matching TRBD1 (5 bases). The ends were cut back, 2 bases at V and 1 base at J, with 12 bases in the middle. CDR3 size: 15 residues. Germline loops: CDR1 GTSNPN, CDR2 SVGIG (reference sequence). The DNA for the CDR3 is TGTGCCTGGAGTTCCCGCCAGGGTTCTGGAAACACCATATATTTT. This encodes CAWSSRQGSGNTIYF.

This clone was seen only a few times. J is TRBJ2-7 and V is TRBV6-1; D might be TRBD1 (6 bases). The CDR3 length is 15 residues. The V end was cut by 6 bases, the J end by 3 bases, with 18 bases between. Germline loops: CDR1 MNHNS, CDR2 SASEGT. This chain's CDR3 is CASRGTGTKVYEQYF. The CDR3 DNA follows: TGTGCCAGCAGGGGGACCGGGACAAAGGTCTACGAGCAGTACTTC.